Following are 21 T cell receptor beta chains from one sample sequenced in a study of identical twins. One entry per CDR3 protein results from TCRdb running MiXCR on the 5' RACE reads. Of 250,000 to 300,000 distinct CDR3 sequences in the sample, less than 9.5% were seen once. Separately, the same data were catalogued under a study of yellow fever vaccine responses in identical twins.

The sequencing sample was made of CD8+ T cells sorted from blood. Source of these receptors: a woman aged 18 to 35 in good health.

This clonotype showed up just a few times. This chain connects TRBV30 to TRBJ2-3; 12 bases line up with TRBD2. The CDR3 has 14 amino acids. V lost 5 bases, J lost 2 bases, and 2 bases stayed unmatched. CDR1 and CDR2 from the germline V gene are GTSNPN and SVGIG (reference sequence). CDR3 nucleotides: TGTGCCTGGGGACTAGCGGGGTTCACAGATACGCAGTATTTT. Encoded protein: CAWGLAGFTDTQYF.

This clonotype was recorded many times. The chain combines TRBV7-8 with TRBJ2-5; D is ambiguous. This CDR3 is 13 amino acids long. With 1 base removed from V and 3 bases from J, the gap between germline ends came to 6 bases. Germline V gives CDR1 SGHVS, CDR2 FQNEAQ. DNA for the CDR3: TGTGCCAGCAGCTTAGATGGGGAAGAGACCCAGTACTTC. This translates into CASSLDGEETQYF.

This clonotype appeared many times. The rearrangement uses TRBV27 and TRBJ1-6, with TRBD1 identical over 11 bases. CDR1 is MNHEY, CDR2 SMNVEV, per germline (reference sequence). J gave up 7 bases and V 0 bases, and 2 bases lay outside the gene matches. CDR3 length equals 16 residues. In DNA, the CDR3 is TGTGCCAGCAGTTTATCGGACAGGGGGCTAAATTCACCCCTCCACTTT. Encoded protein: CASSLSDRGLNSPLHF.

The table lists this clonotype with many counts. The V and J genes are TRBV3-1 and TRBJ2-1; the match to TRBD1 covers 12 bases. The CDR3 spans 15 residues. Unmatched junction bases numbered 6, after V lost 4 bases and J lost 8 bases. Germline values: CDR1 LGHDT, CDR2 YNNKEL (reference sequence). As DNA, the CDR3 is TGTGCCAGCAGCCCACCGGGACAGGGGGCGGATGAGCAGTTCTTC. Translation: CASSPPGQGADEQFF.

In this sample, this clonotype turned up a few times. This chain connects TRBV7-9 to TRBJ2-3, with 7 positions matching TRBD1. The ends lost 5 bases at V and 5 bases at J; junction bases unmatched: 16. The CDR3 runs to 17 residues. Germline values: CDR1 SEHNR, CDR2 FQNEAQ (reference sequence). CDR3 amino acids: CASSTILQTGKEDTQYF. The CDR3 DNA sequence: TGTGCCAGCAGCACTATACTGCAGACAGGGAAGGAAGATACGCAGTATTTT. Complete variable domain (other parts from reference TRBV7-9 and TRBJ2-3): DTGVSQNPRHKITKRGQNVTFRCDPISEHNRLYWYRQTLGQGPEFLTYFQNEAQLEKSRLLSDRFSAERPKGSFSTLEIQRTEQGDSAMYLCASSTILQTGKEDTQYFGPGTRLTVL.

CDR3 in amino acids: CASSQEVASASYEQYF. Written as DNA, the CDR3 is TGTGCCAGCAGCCAAGAGGTTGCTAGCGCTTCCTACGAGCAGTACTTC. This chain connects TRBV3-1 to TRBJ2-7; perhaps TRBD2 as D (6 bases). V was cut by 0 bases and J by 1 base, with 13 bases left in between. Germline V gene data show CDR1 as LGHDT and CDR2 as YNNKEL (reference sequence). The CDR3 is 16 residues long.

J is TRBJ2-3 and V is TRBV7-9; the match to TRBD2 covers 8 bases. Looked up from germline, CDR1 is SEHNR and CDR2 is FQNEAQ (reference sequence). The J segment lost 2 bases and the V segment lost 10 bases, leaving 11 bases of the junction unmatched. The length of the CDR3 is 15 residues. The CDR3 DNA is TGTGCCACCGGGGGGGCGGTCTCTAACACAGATACGCAGTATTTT. Encoded protein: CATGGAVSNTDTQYF.

This clonotype was counted a few times. The chain links TRBV7-9 to TRBJ2-7; no clear D gene. The CDR3 spans 14 residues. V dropped 0 bases and J dropped 3 bases, with 9 bases sitting between them. In germline, CDR1 is SEHNR, CDR2 FQNEAQ (reference sequence). CDR3: CASSLALEGYEQYF. The CDR3 bases are TGTGCCAGCAGCTTAGCTCTAGAAGGCTACGAGCAGTACTTC. Based on the CDR3 plus reference TRBV7-9 and TRBJ2-7, the full variable domain is DTGVSQNPRHKITKRGQNVTFRCDPISEHNRLYWYRQTLGQGPEFLTYFQNEAQLEKSRLLSDRFSAERPKGSFSTLEIQRTEQGDSAMYLCASSLALEGYEQYFGPGTRLTVT.

This sequence joins TRBV12-3 or TRBV12-4 and TRBJ2-1; 10 nucleotides line up with TRBD2. This CDR3 spans 16 amino acids. With 3 bases clipped from V and 8 bases from J, the junction kept 10 bases outside the gene matches. CDR3 loop: CASSFQREGGGDEQFF. The CDR3 coding sequence is TGTGCCAGCAGTTTCCAGCGGGAGGGGGGGGGCGATGAGCAGTTCTTC.

This sequence joins TRBV27 and TRBJ2-5, with a tentative D call TRBD2 (5 bases). The CDR3 is made up of 15 amino acids. Trimming removed 9 bases from V and 2 bases from J, with 19 bases in between. Germline CDR1 MNHEY, CDR2 SMNVEV (reference sequence). The CDR3 here is CASKTAGGGQETQYF. The CDR3 DNA follows: TGTGCCAGTAAAACGGCGGGTGGCGGGCAAGAGACCCAGTACTTC.

This clonotype was seen a few times. The rearrangement uses TRBV20-1 and TRBJ1-6; D not resolved. Germline values: CDR1 DFQATT, CDR2 SNEGSKA (reference sequence). The CDR3 has 14 amino acids. Between the trimmed V and J ends, which lost 0 bases and 5 bases, there was a span of 8 bases. The CDR3 coding sequence is TGCAGTGCTAGAGATTGGGCAGATAATTCACCCCTCCACTTT. This sequence encodes CSARDWADNSPLHF.

This clonotype was counted a few times. The chain is built from TRBV2 and TRBJ1-5; maybe TRBD1 (5 bases). V was shortened by 4 bases and J by 7 bases, with 14 bases between the two germline ends. In germline, CDR1 is SNHLY, CDR2 FYNNEI. The CDR3 sequence is 14 residues long. The CDR3, as DNA: TGTGCCAGCAGTGCACTAGGGGTAGAGCAGCCCCAGCATTTT. It translates to CASSALGVEQPQHF. Combining the CDR3 with reference TRBV2 and TRBJ1-5 gives the whole variable domain EPEVTQTPSHQVTQMGQEVILRCVPISNHLYFYWYRQILGQKVEFLVSFYNNEISEKSEIFDDQFSVERPDGSNFTLKIRSTKLEDSAMYFCASSALGVEQPQHFGDGTRLSIL.

This clonotype was counted at least ten times. This chain connects TRBV4-2 to TRBJ2-1; 11 positions agree with TRBD2. CDR3 size: 18 residues. J was trimmed by 0 bases and V by 0 bases; bases with no gene match: 4. Germline CDR1 and CDR2: LGHNA and YNFKEQ. The CDR3: CASSQEVTSGNSYNEQFF. The CDR3 DNA is TGTGCCAGCAGCCAAGAGGTGACTAGCGGGAACTCCTACAATGAGCAGTTCTTC.

The chain employs TRBV7-8 and TRBJ2-5; unclear D gene. The V end was cut by 5 bases, the J end by 0 bases, with 10 bases between. Germline V gives CDR1 SGHVS, CDR2 FQNEAQ. The CDR3 is 14 amino acids. In nucleotides, the CDR3 is TGTGCCAGCAGCCCGCACAAGTACCAAGAGACCCAGTACTTC. It yields the protein CASSPHKYQETQYF. Complete variable domain (other parts from reference TRBV7-8 and TRBJ2-5): GAGVSQSPRYKVAKRGQDVALRCDPISGHVSLFWYQQALGQGPEFLTYFQNEAQLDKSGLPSDRFFAERPEGSVSTLKIQRTQQEDSAVYLCASSPHKYQETQYFGPGTRLLVL.

This clonotype was recorded many times. The chain has TRBV2 and TRBJ1-4; 7 bases are a match to TRBD1. Trimming removed 7 bases from V and 5 bases from J; junction bases left unmatched: 10. CDR3 length: 15 residues. Germline CDR1 and CDR2: SNHLY and FYNNEI. The CDR3 region is CASTLRQGRNEKLFF. In nucleotides, the CDR3 is TGTGCCAGCACCCTTCGACAGGGACGAAATGAAAAACTGTTTTTT.

This clonotype was picked up a small number of times. The chain has TRBV21-1 and TRBJ1-6; the DNA was not compared with TRBD1, the D call given in the table. TRBV21-1 is a recognized pseudogene. This CDR3 spans 18 amino acids. CDR3 residues: CASSKVSSCGQGNSPLHF. CDR3 nucleotides: TGTGCCAGCAGCAAAGTTTCGAGTTGTGGACAGGGTAATTCACCCCTCCACTTT.

This clonotype was picked up a small number of times. The chain is built from TRBV29-1 and TRBJ2-1; no reliable D call. Trimming took 6 bases from V and 4 from J, leaving 13 bases between them. The CDR3 extends over 13 amino acids. Germline CDR1 is SQVTM and CDR2 is ANQGSEA. The chain's CDR3 is CSVTQFPYNEQFF. The CDR3 DNA sequence: TGCAGCGTGACGCAGTTCCCTTACAATGAGCAGTTCTTC.

Note on this clonotype: A much larger clone is a single base away; this may be a read error. This chain uses TRBV29-1 with TRBJ2-2; no firm D call. This CDR3 has 11 residues. Trimming removed 3 bases from V and 4 bases from J, with 3 bases in between. CDR1 is SQVTM, CDR2 ANQGSEA, per germline. This CDR3 is CSVEVTGELFF. CDR3 DNA sequence: TGCAGCGTTGAGGTCACCGGGGAGCTGTTTTTT.

The rearrangement joins TRBV7-3 to TRBJ2-3, with 12 nucleotides matching TRBD2. Germline trimming cut 6 bases from V and 4 bases from J; bases unmatched to any gene: 5. This CDR3 spans 15 amino acids. CDR1 is SGHTA, CDR2 FQGTGA, per germline. The CDR3 bases are TGTGCCAGCAGGCCGACTAGCGGGGGCCCAGATACGCAGTATTTT. It is translated as CASRPTSGGPDTQYF.

The chain links TRBV4-3 to TRBJ2-7; D unclear. This CDR3 is built from 15 residues. Germline CDR1 is LGHNA and CDR2 is YSLEER. V lost 0 bases and J lost 6, with 15 bases in between. The CDR3 coding sequence is TGCGCCAGCAGCCAAGATCGATTGTGGGCTGGCGAGCAGTACTTC. This codes for CASSQDRLWAGEQYF.

V is TRBV29-1 and J is TRBJ2-2, with a possible D match to TRBD1 (6 bases). Trimming took 6 bases from V and 1 from J, leaving 9 bases between them. Germline CDR1 and CDR2: SQVTM and ANQGSEA. CDR3 size: 13 residues. CDR3 sequence reads: CSVKQGNTGELFF. CDR3 sequence (DNA): TGCAGCGTGAAACAGGGGAACACCGGGGAGCTGTTTTTT.